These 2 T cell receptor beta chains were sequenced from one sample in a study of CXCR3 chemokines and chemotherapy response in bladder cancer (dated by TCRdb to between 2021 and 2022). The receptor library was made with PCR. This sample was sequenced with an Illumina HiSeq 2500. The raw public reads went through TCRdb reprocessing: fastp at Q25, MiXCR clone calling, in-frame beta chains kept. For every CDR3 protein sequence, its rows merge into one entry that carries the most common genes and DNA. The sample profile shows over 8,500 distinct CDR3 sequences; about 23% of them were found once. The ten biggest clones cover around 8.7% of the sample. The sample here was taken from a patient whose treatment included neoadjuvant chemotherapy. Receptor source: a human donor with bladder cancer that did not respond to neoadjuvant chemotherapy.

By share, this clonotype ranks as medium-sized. This CDR3 is CASSYGNGYTF. The CDR3 region has the DNA TGTGCCAGCAGTTACGGGAATGGCTACACCTTC. The J gene is TRBJ1-2, the V gene TRBV6-5; D gene ambiguous. CDR3 length equals 11 residues. Germline V gene sequence: CDR1 MNHEY, CDR2 SVGAGI. V was pared by 2 bases and J by 6 bases, with 4 bases between.

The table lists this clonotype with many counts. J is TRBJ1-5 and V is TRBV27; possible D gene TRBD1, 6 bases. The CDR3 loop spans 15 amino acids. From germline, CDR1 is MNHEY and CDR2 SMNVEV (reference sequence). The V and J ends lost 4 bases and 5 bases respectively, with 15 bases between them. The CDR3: CASSYSPGEDQPQHF. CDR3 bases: TGTGCCAGCAGTTATTCTCCAGGGGAAGATCAGCCCCAGCATTTT.